These T cell receptor beta chains were read from a single sample in a study of graft-versus-host responses after intestinal transplantation. Generated by immunoSEQ multiplex PCR, the TCRdb table keeps only in-frame clones and is missing some. The table shows some 69,000 clones, with roughly 92% occurring only once. The specimen was bone marrow, collected approximately 700 days after intestinal transplantation. These receptors were obtained from a human patient who received an intestinal transplant, so some T cells may come from the graft donor. CDR3s include the opening cysteine and the closing phenylalanine or tryptophan. A D gene is named only where the DNA matches it firmly.

V: TRBV6-5
D: -
J: TRBJ2-7
CDR3: CASSYSSYEQYF

V: TRBV7-9
D: -
J: TRBJ2-7
CDR3: CASSWTAYEQYF

V: TRBV11-2
D: -
J: TRBJ1-6
CDR3: CASSLNGGPDSPLHF

V: TRBV7-9
D: -
J: TRBJ1-6
CDR3: CASSLGLDNNSPLHF

V: TRBV29-1
D: -
J: TRBJ2-7
CDR3: CSVQDYQHGYEQYF

V: TRBV9
D: -
J: TRBJ1-3
CDR3: CASSAEPRASGNTIYF

V: TRBV27
D: -
J: TRBJ2-1
CDR3: CASSFSPSSYNEQFF

V: TRBV13
D: -
J: TRBJ2-5
CDR3: CASSYLLKQETQYF

V: TRBV6-5
D: -
J: TRBJ2-5
CDR3: CASSYAGRETQYF

V: TRBV19
D: -
J: TRBJ1-2
CDR3: CASTIGGRSGYTF

V: TRBV5-4
D: TRBD1
J: TRBJ2-7
CDR3: CASSSARDRVPYEQYF

V: TRBV28
D: -
J: TRBJ1-3
CDR3: CASSLEARGFTIYF

V: TRBV29-1
D: -
J: TRBJ1-2
CDR3: CSVDSYGYAF

V: TRBV6-5
D: -
J: TRBJ2-7
CDR3: CASGRRDEQYF

V: TRBV7-6
D: -
J: TRBJ2-5
CDR3: CASSHRDRQETQYF

V: TRBV10-3
D: -
J: TRBJ2-6
CDR3: CAISEQGPLTGANVLTF

V: TRBV9
D: -
J: TRBJ1-1
CDR3: CASSVEGVRDTEAFF

V: TRBV27
D: -
J: TRBJ2-3
CDR3: CASRGPAVSTDTQYF

V: TRBV19
D: -
J: TRBJ2-7
CDR3: CASSITGWNFEQYF

V: TRBV5-1
D: -
J: TRBJ2-1
CDR3: CASSLDRPSSYNEQFF

V: TRBV6-5
D: -
J: TRBJ1-2
CDR3: CASSYEWPPPYGYTF

V: TRBV7-6
D: TRBD1
J: TRBJ1-1
CDR3: CASSSPGTGGTEAFF

V: TRBV28
D: TRBD2
J: TRBJ2-7
CDR3: CASSFREVYEQYF

V: TRBV27
D: -
J: TRBJ1-1
CDR3: CASSWRGLGEAFF

V: TRBV6-1
D: -
J: TRBJ2-2
CDR3: CASSRGGVYTGELFF

V: TRBV4-1
D: TRBD2
J: TRBJ2-3
CDR3: CASSQRTSGGNYRF

V: TRBV6-5
D: TRBD1
J: TRBJ1-2
CDR3: CASSSPGQGTLYGYTF

V: TRBV27
D: -
J: TRBJ2-2
CDR3: CASSLWSGELFF

V: TRBV11-2
D: -
J: TRBJ2-1
CDR3: CASSLDLGVEQFF

V: TRBV6-5
D: TRBD2
J: TRBJ2-7
CDR3: CASLGLAGDYEQYF

V: TRBV6-6
D: -
J: TRBJ1-1
CDR3: CASTDNLNTEAFF

V: TRBV11-2
D: TRBD2
J: TRBJ2-1
CDR3: CASKLAGGNNEQFF

V: TRBV29-1
D: TRBD2
J: TRBJ2-2
CDR3: CSVGTSGNTGELFF

V: TRBV12-1
D: -
J: TRBJ1-1
CDR3: CASSRGGGNTEAFF

V: TRBV10-3
D: -
J: TRBJ1-1
CDR3: CAISDYKDLNTEAFF

V: TRBV15
D: TRBD1
J: TRBJ2-6
CDR3: CATRRSGQGLSGANVLTF

V: TRBV15
D: -
J: TRBJ2-3
CDR3: CATSSGAGMTTDTQYF

V: TRBV29-1
D: -
J: TRBJ1-5
CDR3: CSVARGAGQPQHF

V: TRBV20-1
D: -
J: TRBJ1-1
CDR3: CSARTTEAFF

V: TRBV19
D: -
J: TRBJ1-4
CDR3: CASRLPNNEKLFF

V: TRBV6-6
D: -
J: TRBJ2-7
CDR3: CASATGRNEQYF

V: TRBV5-1
D: -
J: TRBJ2-2
CDR3: CASSLERDTGELFF

V: TRBV11-2
D: -
J: TRBJ1-1
CDR3: CASSLVHSAANTEAFF

V: TRBV5-6
D: TRBD2
J: TRBJ2-1
CDR3: CASSLAPSGGIGNEQFF

V: TRBV19
D: -
J: TRBJ2-7
CDR3: CASSSYRNDEQYF

V: TRBV27
D: TRBD1
J: TRBJ1-4
CDR3: CASRQTGYSEKLFF

V: TRBV20-1
D: -
J: TRBJ1-1
CDR3: CSARVNTEAFF

V: TRBV4-1
D: TRBD1
J: TRBJ1-2
CDR3: CASSDDREEDYGYTF

V: TRBV6-6
D: TRBD1
J: TRBJ2-7
CDR3: CASRPGTGAVYEQYF

V: TRBV2
D: TRBD1
J: TRBJ2-7
CDR3: CASRKETGGTIDEQYF

V: TRBV2
D: -
J: TRBJ1-4
CDR3: CACGGRRWEKLFF

V: TRBV10-2
D: TRBD1
J: TRBJ2-3
CDR3: CASSEWTGGTDTQYF

V: TRBV6-5
D: -
J: TRBJ2-7
CDR3: CASSDGTGQIHEQYF

V: TRBV6-5
D: -
J: TRBJ2-7
CDR3: CASSYSSTGPYEQYF

V: TRBV15
D: -
J: TRBJ1-2
CDR3: CATRTRTGYGYTF

V: TRBV7-9
D: -
J: TRBJ1-2
CDR3: CASSLGRQVTGYTF

V: TRBV5-1
D: -
J: TRBJ2-7
CDR3: CASSLMGAYEQYF

V: TRBV5-4
D: -
J: TRBJ2-2
CDR3: CASSLETAISSGELFF

V: TRBV10-3
D: -
J: TRBJ2-7
CDR3: CAISGASQSSYEQYF